The following is a TCR beta chain sequence with its context. The record originates from a study of T-cell reconstitution after alpha-beta-depleted transplantation in children. The CDR3 runs 12 residues. The V end was cut by 2 bases, the J end by 4 bases, with 6 bases between. Unique molecular identifiers were used to barcode this TCRbeta library. TCRdb passed the PCR reads through MiXCR, listing each CDR3 protein once. The table records 610,000 or so distinct CDR3 sequences, about a quarter of them present only once. This TCR derives from a boy under three years old with Wiskott-Aldrich syndrome, due to receive a stem cell transplant. The sample here was PBMCs, taken before TCRalphabeta/CD19-depleted stem cell transplant. The chain recombines TRBV12-3 or TRBV12-4 with TRBJ2-7, with D hard to call. CDR3 loop: CASSLIIYEQYF. The CDR3 DNA follows: TGTGCCAGCAGTTTAATTATTTACGAGCAGTACTTC.